This T cell receptor (beta chain) came from a study of T cell responses to AZD1222 COVID-19 vaccine. The repertoire was sequenced with immunoSEQ multiplex PCR; TCRdb's copy has only in-frame clones and lacks some. The table lists about 170,000 clones, roughly 92% of them singletons, with 1.6% in the top ten. Germline CDR1 KGHDR, CDR2 SFDVKD. The CDR3 extends over 16 amino acids. V lost 4 bases, J lost 9 bases, and 14 bases stayed unmatched. The source material was peripheral blood, sampled on day 0 of AZD1222 vaccination. This chain joins TRBV24-1 and TRBJ2-7; 10 bases align to TRBD1. The TCR comes from an adult in good health. Here the CDR3 reads CATSERTGGIINGQYF. CDR3 bases: TGTGCCACCAGTGAGCGGACAGGGGGAATAATAAACGGGCAGTACTTC.